The T cell receptor beta chain under discussion was sequenced for a study of cytomegalovirus exposure and HLA in healthy donors (dated by TCRdb to 2016 to 2017). Looking at the study overall: An earlier analysis of 587 of the donors reported approximately 280 Gb of sequence data and some 110 million unique TCR beta sequences obtained from about 200 million T cells. Approximately 300 gigabases of sequencing data and approximately 80 million unique TCR sequences were included in an early release covering around 600 HLA-typed donors. Among the approximately 400 genotyped donors, around 81% belonged to the genetic ancestry cluster associated with self-reported Caucasian donors. The study aimed to test whether signatures of past pathogen exposure could be identified by cataloging public T cell receptors. The T cell repertoires of about 700 subjects were profiled by immunosequencing and related to cytomegalovirus serostatus. Along with the roughly 670-subject first cohort, a separate validation cohort of over a hundred different subjects was used. High-throughput TCR immunosequencing, statistical association of individual TCRs with disease status, and machine learning were combined to predict cytomegalovirus infection status. In a later analysis, previously published TCR beta repertoires from 550 to 700 donors were re-analyzed and high-resolution HLA genotyping was added so that TCR occurrence patterns could be studied. The later analysis used no new phenotypic data to find candidate immune exposures, relying instead on TCR beta sequences and their occurrence across donors. To decide whether each TCR beta V gene segment behaved as functional or pseudogenic, an earlier analysis of fewer than 750 of the donors relied on high-throughput TCR beta sequencing. Alongside the repertoire data, information on donor age, sex, ethnicity and CMV serostatus was compiled. A later genetic analysis used genome-wide SNP genotypes for about three fifths of the 666 donors, treating that subset as a discovery cohort. Every discovery cohort repertoire had been produced on one sequencing platform. Both class I and class II loci were covered by HLA typing, at four-digit resolution. Typing coverage varied by locus: roughly 620-630 donors for A, B, C, DRB1 and DQB1; roughly 500 for DQA1; more than 600 for DPA1; 400 to 480 for DPB1. Roughly 5 DR-DQ haplotypes were handled as single units for association and clustering because linkage in the cohort was strong. Across some 400 genotyped donors of the cohort, an average of roughly 200,000 unique TCR beta nucleotide sequences per donor were sequenced, and roughly 20% of those sequences were non-productive. General findings and caveats noted by the study authors: Correlated functional status among segregating V segments might reflect linkage disequilibrium, but an unknown experimental factor could not be ruled out. Only TCR beta chains were sequenced in this cohort, and the absence of alpha or paired-chain data limited detectable features. Most CMV-associated TCR beta chains appeared to be HLA-restricted in a later analysis, and the HLA associations seemed to be driven largely by CMV exposure. Presence/absence analyses assumed roughly uniform sequencing depth across donors, an assumption that may not hold. Because the 87-base-pair reads could not distinguish some IMGT-functional V segments, including TRBV6-2 and TRBV6-3, those segments were excluded. A group of highly shared sequence variants was considered likely to be a technical artifact of the sequencing pipeline. The study gave a list of 150 to 200 TCR beta chains associated with cytomegalovirus. A later analysis associated about 17,000 TCR beta sequences with specific HLA alleles at a false discovery rate of 0.05. A further reported finding was that TCR beta sequences accurately predicted the HLA-A and HLA-B alleles for most subjects in the first cohort. Across donors, most TCR sequences were observed very rarely, whereas some public TCRs were present in many individuals. According to a later genetic analysis, donors in an Asian-associated ancestry cluster had fewer N-insertions in productive TCRs than the roughly 670-donor mean. In vitro tests confirmed that a few of the cytomegalovirus-associated TCR beta chains recognize cytomegalovirus antigens. The only immune exposure information available for the cohort was CMV serostatus. An earlier analysis of around 500 of the donors showed that most TCR beta V segments appeared in productive rearrangements either about 87% or about 30% of the time, which broadly matched IMGT annotations. The earlier analysis of some 540 of the donors excluded roughly 16 rarely observed V segments, including chromosome 9 orphons, because counts were too low. A later analysis found that TCR association rates varied across HLA loci, with DRB1 alleles showing the most associated TCRs and HLA-C alleles the fewest. Cytomegalovirus status was reported to be diagnosed by the classifier with high specificity and sensitivity in both the original and validation cohorts. In a later genetic analysis, a missense DCLRE1C variant was associated with V-gene and J-gene trimming of TCR beta chains, and the association was replicated in an independent cohort. Compared with equally common non-associated chains, HLA-associated TCR beta chains in a later analysis were more clonally expanded and had lower generation probabilities. A later analysis reported that several top co-occurrence clusters appeared linked to parvovirus B19, influenza, CMV and Epstein-Barr virus. Because HLA typing was unavailable for some donors at each locus, only the typed subset was used in association tests. Assigning TCR associations to individual alleles was difficult when HLA alleles, especially DR and DQ, strongly co-occurred. The authors suggested that the approach could potentially be extended to other disease states and immunological phenotypes.

This clone was seen just once. There is no known antigen for this receptor. It has no much larger one-base neighbor in the sample; base qualities were not kept. Germline trimming: 6 bases from V, 7 bases from J; junction bases outside gene matches: 8. The germline V gene provides CDR1 SGHTA and CDR2 FQGNSA. The CDR3 holds 13 amino acids from the cysteine to the phenylalanine. Of the read, only the CDR3 DNA is kept; its 39 bases are in frame from base 1. Library prep was done by the immunoSEQ multiplex PCR assay. The multiplex PCR relied on a mix of 60 forward primers for TCR Vbeta segments and 13 reverse primers for TCR Jbeta segments. Amplification of the CDR3 region of rearranged TCR beta genes was performed with a multiplex PCR assay on genomic DNA. The amplified TCR beta libraries were sequenced on the Illumina HiSeq System as 87-base-pair reads. The original methods were these. In a later analysis, approximately 74 million unique TCR beta chains were counted across the 666 repertoires, and roughly 11 million of these chains were shared by at least two donors. To remove PCR and sequencing errors, raw reads were error-corrected and collapsed into unique sequences using a nearest-neighbor algorithm that merged closely related sequences. To assign V, D and J gene segments, CDR3 sequences were aligned to IMGT reference sequences. For a sequence to be retained, a match of at least six nucleotides to both a V gene segment and a J gene segment was required. A rearrangement counted as productive if the CDR3 had no stop codons and remained in frame with V and J, and every other rearrangement counted as non-productive. CDR3 was defined according to IMGT convention as the region running from the second conserved V-encoded cysteine to the conserved J-encoded phenylalanine. The earlier analysis of about 590 of the donors excluded sequences that lacked an unambiguous match to a single V gene segment. In an earlier analysis of a few hundred of the donors, V segments were called functional above 56.7% productive rearrangements and were called segregating when the between-donor standard deviation exceeded 5%. A statistical classification framework was developed to diagnose cytomegalovirus status using the catalog of TCR beta chain sequences. In a later analysis, V and J genes were assigned by comparing TCR nucleotide sequences against IMGT/GENE-DB human TR gene sequences. In a later analysis, CDR3 sequences and most-parsimonious VDJ recombination scenarios were assigned using the TCRdist pipeline. A later analysis defined each TCR beta chain by its CDR3 amino acid sequence plus V-gene family, and excluded reads lacking a unique V-gene family. In a later analysis, 450 to 600 highly shared, low-generation-probability nucleotide sequences were removed to address suspected cross-contamination and a sequencing artifact. In a later analysis, a clonal expansion index for each public chain was calculated from normalized within-repertoire ranks of inferred template counts. A later analysis computed generation probabilities with a VDJ recombination model fitted to out-of-frame rearrangements, and checked the results against IGoR. Hypergeometric tests were used in a later analysis to score TCR-TCR, TCR-HLA and TCR-CMV co-occurrence, with a repertoire-size bias correction applied to the TCR pairs. A later analysis estimated false discovery rates by permuting HLA or CMV assignments 20 times. In a later analysis, co-occurring TCRs were grouped using DBSCAN, and TCRdist sequence similarity was added for clustering within HLA-allele-positive subsets. For co-occurrence clustering, repertoires with fewer than 30,000 or more than 120,000 public chains were excluded, along with four or five repertoires with anomalous nucleotide sharing. As stored in TCRdb, this immuneACCESS dataset retains in-frame rearrangements with V and J assigned. A fraction of the clones does not appear; measured against another copy, unresolved V genes explain less than half of the discrepancy, and the remainder lacks a known reason. The DNA gave D and trimming, while V, J and clone size come from that table. The sample has roughly 200,000 clones on record, approximately 82% of them singletons. About 0.6% of the sample is taken by the ten largest.

In total, 600 or so healthy bone marrow donors made up the cohort. Cohort members were all nominally healthy when sampled, although unrecorded immune exposures were likely present. The donor was CMV seronegative and belonged to the group of over 350 seronegative cohort members. A peripheral blood sample was collected from each donor, and TCR beta sequencing was performed on peripheral blood mononuclear cells. The Qiagen DNeasy Blood Extraction Kit was used to extract genomic DNA from the blood cell samples. Input material: PBMCs. The chain employs TRBV7-2 and TRBJ1-2; the junction holds 7 bases that match TRBD1. The clonotype comes from a woman aged 40 to 50 in good health and CMV-seronegative. The DNA sequence reads TGTGCCAGCAGTTGGGGGGACAGCATTGGCTACACCTTC. This is translated as CASSWGDSIGYTF. The full variable domain, completed from the reference TRBV7-2 and TRBJ1-2 proteins outside the CDR3, reads GAGVSQSPSNKVTEKGKDVELRCDPISGHTALYWYRQSLGQGLEFLIYFQGNSAPDKSGLPSDRFSAERTGGSVSTLTIQRTQQEDSAVYLCASSWGDSIGYTFGSGTRLTVV.